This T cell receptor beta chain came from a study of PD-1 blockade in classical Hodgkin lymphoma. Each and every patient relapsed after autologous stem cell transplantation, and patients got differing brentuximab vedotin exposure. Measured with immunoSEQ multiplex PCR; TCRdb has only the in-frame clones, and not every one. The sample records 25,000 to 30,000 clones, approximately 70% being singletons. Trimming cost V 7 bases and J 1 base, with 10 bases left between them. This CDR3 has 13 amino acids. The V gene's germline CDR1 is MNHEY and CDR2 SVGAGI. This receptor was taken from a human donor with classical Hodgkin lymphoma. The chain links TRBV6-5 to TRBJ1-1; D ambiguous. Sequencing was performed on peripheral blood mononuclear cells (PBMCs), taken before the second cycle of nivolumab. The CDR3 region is CASTQTQNTEAFF. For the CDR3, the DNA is TGTGCCAGCACGCAGACACAGAACACTGAAGCTTTCTTT.